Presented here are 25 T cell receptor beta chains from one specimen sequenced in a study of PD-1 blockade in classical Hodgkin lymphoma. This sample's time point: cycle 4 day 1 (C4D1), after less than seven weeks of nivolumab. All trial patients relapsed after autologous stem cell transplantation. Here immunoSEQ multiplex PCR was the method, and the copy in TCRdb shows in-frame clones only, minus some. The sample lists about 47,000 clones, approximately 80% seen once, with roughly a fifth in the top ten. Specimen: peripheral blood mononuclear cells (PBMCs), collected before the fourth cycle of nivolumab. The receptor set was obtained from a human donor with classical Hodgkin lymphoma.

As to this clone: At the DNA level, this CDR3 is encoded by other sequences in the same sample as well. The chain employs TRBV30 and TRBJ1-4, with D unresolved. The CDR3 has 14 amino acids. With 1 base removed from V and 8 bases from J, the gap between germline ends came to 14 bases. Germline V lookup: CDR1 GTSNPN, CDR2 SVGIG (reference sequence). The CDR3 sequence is CAWSARGLGEKLFF. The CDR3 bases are TGTGCCTGGAGTGCTCGAGGGCTGGGGGAAAAACTGTTTTTT.

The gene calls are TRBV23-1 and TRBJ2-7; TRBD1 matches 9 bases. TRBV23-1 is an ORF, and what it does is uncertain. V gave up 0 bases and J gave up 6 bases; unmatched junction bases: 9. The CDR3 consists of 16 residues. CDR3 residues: CASSQSRDRVWGEQYF. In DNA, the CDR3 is TGCGCCAGCAGTCAATCGAGGGACAGGGTTTGGGGCGAGCAGTACTTC.

CDR3 bases: TGTGCCAGCAGTGGGACTAGCGGGAGGGCGAATGAGCAGTTCTTC. Amino acids: CASSGTSGRANEQFF. This chain links TRBV6-6 with TRBJ2-1; 16 bases are a match to TRBD2. This CDR3 is 15 amino acids long. Germline values: CDR1 MNHNY, CDR2 SVGAGI (reference sequence). The V gene end was trimmed by 5 bases and the J gene end by 7 bases; junction bases not matched to a gene: 2.

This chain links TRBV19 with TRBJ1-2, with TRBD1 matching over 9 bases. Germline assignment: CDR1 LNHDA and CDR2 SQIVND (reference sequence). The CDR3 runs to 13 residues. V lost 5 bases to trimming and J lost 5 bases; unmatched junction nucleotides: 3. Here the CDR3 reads CASSAGQGYGYTF. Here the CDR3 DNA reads TGTGCCAGTAGTGCGGGACAGGGATATGGCTACACCTTC.

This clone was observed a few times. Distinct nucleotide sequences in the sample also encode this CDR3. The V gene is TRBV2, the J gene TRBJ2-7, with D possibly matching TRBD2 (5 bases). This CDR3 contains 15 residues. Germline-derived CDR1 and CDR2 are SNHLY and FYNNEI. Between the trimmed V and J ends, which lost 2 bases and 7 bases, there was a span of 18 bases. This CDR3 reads CASSELSGETGEQYF. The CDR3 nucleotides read TGTGCCAGCAGTGAACTAAGCGGTGAGACGGGAGAGCAGTACTTC.

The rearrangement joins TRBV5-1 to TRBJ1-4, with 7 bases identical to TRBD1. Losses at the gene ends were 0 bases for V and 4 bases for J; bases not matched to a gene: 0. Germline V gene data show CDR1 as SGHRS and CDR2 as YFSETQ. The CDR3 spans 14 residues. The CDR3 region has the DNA TGCGCCAGCAGCTTGGGACAGGGTAATGAAAAACTGTTTTTT. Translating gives CASSLGQGNEKLFF.

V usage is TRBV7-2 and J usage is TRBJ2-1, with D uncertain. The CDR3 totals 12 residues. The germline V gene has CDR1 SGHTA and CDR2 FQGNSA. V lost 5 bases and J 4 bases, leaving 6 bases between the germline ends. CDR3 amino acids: CASSPNYNEQFF. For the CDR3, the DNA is TGTGCCAGCAGCCCGAATTACAATGAGCAGTTCTTC.

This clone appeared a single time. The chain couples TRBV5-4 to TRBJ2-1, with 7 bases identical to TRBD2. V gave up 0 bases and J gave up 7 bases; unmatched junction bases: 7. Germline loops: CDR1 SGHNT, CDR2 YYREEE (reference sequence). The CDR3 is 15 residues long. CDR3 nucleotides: TGTGCCAGCAGCTTGGCTAGCGGAGAAGGGAATGAGCAGTTCTTC. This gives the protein CASSLASGEGNEQFF. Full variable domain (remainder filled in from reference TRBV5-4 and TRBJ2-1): ETGVTQSPTHLIKTRGQQVTLRCSSQSGHNTVSWYQQALGQGPQFIFQYYREEENGRGNFPPRFSGLQFPNYSSELNVNALELDDSALYLCASSLASGEGNEQFFGPGTRLTVL.

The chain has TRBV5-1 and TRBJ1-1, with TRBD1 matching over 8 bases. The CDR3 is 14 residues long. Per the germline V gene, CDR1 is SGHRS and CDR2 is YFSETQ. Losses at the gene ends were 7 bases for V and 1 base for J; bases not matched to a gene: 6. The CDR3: CASAPGTGNTEAFF. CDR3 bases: TGCGCCAGCGCCCCCGGGACAGGGAACACTGAAGCTTTCTTT.

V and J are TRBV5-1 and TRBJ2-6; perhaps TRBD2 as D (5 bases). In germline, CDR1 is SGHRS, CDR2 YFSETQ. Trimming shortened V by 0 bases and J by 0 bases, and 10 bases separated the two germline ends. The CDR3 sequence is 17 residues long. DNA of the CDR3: TGCGCCAGCAGCTTGGCTAGCACCACCTCTGGGGCCAACGTCCTGACTTTC. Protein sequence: CASSLASTTSGANVLTF. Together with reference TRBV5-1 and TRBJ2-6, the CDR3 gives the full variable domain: KAGVTQTPRYLIKTRGQQVTLSCSPISGHRSVSWYQQTPGQGLQFLFEYFSETQRNKGNFPGRFSGRQFSNSRSEMNVSTLELGDSALYLCASSLASTTSGANVLTFGAGSRLTVL.

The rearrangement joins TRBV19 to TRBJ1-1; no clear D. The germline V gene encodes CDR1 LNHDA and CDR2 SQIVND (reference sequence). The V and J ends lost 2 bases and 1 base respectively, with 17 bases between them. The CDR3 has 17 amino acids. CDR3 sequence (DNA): TGTGCCAGTAGTATATGGGGAACCCTTATTTCGAACACTGAAGCTTTCTTT. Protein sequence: CASSIWGTLISNTEAFF.

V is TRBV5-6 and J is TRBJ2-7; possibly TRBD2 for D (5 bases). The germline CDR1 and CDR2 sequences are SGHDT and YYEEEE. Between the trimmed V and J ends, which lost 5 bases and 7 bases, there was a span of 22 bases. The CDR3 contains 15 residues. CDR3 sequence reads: CASRPTRALRGEQYF. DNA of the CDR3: TGTGCCAGCAGACCCACTAGGGCCCTCCGGGGTGAGCAGTACTTC. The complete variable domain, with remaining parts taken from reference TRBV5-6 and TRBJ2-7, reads DAGVTQSPTHLIKTRGQQVTLRCSPKSGHDTVSWYQQALGQGPQFIFQYYEEEERQRGNFPDRFSGHQFPNYSSELNVNALLLGDSALYLCASRPTRALRGEQYFGPGTRLTVT.

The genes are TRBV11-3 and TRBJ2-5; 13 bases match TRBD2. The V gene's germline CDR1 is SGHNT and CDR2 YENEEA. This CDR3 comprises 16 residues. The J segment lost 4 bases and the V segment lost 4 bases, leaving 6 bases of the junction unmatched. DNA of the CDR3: TGTGCCAGCAGCTCTGGGACTAGCGGGGACGGAGAGACCCAGTACTTC. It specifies CASSSGTSGDGETQYF.

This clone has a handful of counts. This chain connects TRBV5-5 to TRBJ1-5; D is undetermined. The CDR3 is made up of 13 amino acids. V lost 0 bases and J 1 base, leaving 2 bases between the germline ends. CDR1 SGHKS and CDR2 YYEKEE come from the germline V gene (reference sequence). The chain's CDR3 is CASSLGSNQPQHF. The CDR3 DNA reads TGTGCCAGCAGCTTGGGAAGCAATCAGCCCCAGCATTTT.

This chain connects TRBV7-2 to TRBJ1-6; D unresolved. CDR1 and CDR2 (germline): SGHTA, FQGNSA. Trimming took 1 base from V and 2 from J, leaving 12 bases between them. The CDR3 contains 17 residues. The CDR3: CASSLGAQRAYNSPLHF. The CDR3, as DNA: TGTGCCAGCAGCTTAGGGGCCCAGAGGGCCTATAATTCACCCCTCCACTTT. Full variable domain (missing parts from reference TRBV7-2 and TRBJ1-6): GAGVSQSPSNKVTEKGKDVELRCDPISGHTALYWYRQSLGQGLEFLIYFQGNSAPDKSGLPSDRFSAERTGGSVSTLTIQRTQQEDSAVYLCASSLGAQRAYNSPLHFGNGTRLTVT.

The CDR3 coding sequence is TGTGCCAGCAGTTACCAAGGAGGGGGGAATGGCTACACCTTC. Translation gives CASSYQGGGNGYTF. The V and J genes are TRBV6-6 and TRBJ1-2; D might be TRBD1 (6 bases). V shed 2 bases and J shed 6 bases, with 13 bases lying between them. This CDR3 comprises 14 residues. Germline assignment: CDR1 MNHNY and CDR2 SVGAGI (reference sequence).

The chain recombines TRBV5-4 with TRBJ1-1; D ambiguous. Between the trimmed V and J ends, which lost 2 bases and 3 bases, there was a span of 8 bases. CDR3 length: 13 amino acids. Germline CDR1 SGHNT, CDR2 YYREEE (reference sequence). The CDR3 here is CASSFEGYTEAFF. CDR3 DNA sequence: TGTGCCAGCAGCTTTGAGGGATACACTGAAGCTTTCTTT.

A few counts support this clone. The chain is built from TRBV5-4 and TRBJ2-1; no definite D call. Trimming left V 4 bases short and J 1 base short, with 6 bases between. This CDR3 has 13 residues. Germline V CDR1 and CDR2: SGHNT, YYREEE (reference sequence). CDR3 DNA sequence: TGTGCCAGCAGCGGGCTGTCCTACAATGAGCAGTTCTTC. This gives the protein CASSGLSYNEQFF. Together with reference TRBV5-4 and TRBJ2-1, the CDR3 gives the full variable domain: ETGVTQSPTHLIKTRGQQVTLRCSSQSGHNTVSWYQQALGQGPQFIFQYYREEENGRGNFPPRFSGLQFPNYSSELNVNALELDDSALYLCASSGLSYNEQFFGPGTRLTVL.

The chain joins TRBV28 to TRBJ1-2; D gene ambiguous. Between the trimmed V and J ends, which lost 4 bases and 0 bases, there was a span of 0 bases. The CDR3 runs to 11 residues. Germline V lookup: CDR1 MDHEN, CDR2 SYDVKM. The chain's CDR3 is CASSSNYGYTF. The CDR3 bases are TGTGCCAGCAGTTCTAACTATGGCTACACCTTC.

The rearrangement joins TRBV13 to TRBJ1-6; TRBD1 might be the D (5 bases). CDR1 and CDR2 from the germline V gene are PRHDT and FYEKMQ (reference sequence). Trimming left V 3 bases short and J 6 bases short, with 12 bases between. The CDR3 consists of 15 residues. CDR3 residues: CASSLGTAPNSPLHF. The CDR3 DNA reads TGTGCCAGCAGCTTGGGGACGGCCCCTAATTCACCCCTCCACTTT.

The CDR3: CASSLKSWGKGLDGGYTF. Written as DNA, the CDR3 is TGTGCCAGCAGCTTAAAGTCTTGGGGGAAGGGGCTCGATGGTGGCTACACCTTC. The V call is TRBV7-3, the J call TRBJ1-2; D perhaps matches TRBD1 (5 bases). V lost 1 base and J lost 7, with 25 bases in between. The CDR3 totals 18 residues. Germline V gene data show CDR1 as SGHTA and CDR2 as FQGTGA.

The CDR3: CASNKDRGGEQYF. For the CDR3, the DNA is TGTGCCAGTAACAAGGACAGGGGTGGCGAGCAGTACTTC. The gene calls are TRBV19 and TRBJ2-7, with 9 bases identical to TRBD1. J was trimmed by 6 bases and V by 7 bases; bases with no gene match: 7. This CDR3 has 13 amino acids. Per the germline V gene, CDR1 is LNHDA and CDR2 is SQIVND (reference sequence).

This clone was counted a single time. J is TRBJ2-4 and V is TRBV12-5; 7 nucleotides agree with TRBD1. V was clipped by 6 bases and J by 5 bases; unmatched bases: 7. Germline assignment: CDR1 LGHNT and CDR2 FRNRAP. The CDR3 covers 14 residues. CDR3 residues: CASGRQGSQNIQYF. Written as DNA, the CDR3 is TGTGCTAGTGGGAGACAGGGAAGCCAAAACATTCAGTACTTC.

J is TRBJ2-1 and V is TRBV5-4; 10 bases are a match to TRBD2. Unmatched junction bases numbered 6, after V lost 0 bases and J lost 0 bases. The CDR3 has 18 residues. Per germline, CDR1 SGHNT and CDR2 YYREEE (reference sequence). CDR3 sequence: CASSLGGASGSSYNEQFF. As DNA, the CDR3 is TGTGCCAGCAGCTTGGGAGGGGCTAGCGGGAGCTCCTACAATGAGCAGTTCTTC.

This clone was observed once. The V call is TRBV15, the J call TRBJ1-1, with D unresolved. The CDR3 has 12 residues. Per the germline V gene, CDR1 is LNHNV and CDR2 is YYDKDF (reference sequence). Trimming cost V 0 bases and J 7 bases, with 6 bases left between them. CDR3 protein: CATSREFGEAFF. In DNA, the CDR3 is TGTGCCACCAGCAGAGAGTTTGGTGAAGCTTTCTTT.